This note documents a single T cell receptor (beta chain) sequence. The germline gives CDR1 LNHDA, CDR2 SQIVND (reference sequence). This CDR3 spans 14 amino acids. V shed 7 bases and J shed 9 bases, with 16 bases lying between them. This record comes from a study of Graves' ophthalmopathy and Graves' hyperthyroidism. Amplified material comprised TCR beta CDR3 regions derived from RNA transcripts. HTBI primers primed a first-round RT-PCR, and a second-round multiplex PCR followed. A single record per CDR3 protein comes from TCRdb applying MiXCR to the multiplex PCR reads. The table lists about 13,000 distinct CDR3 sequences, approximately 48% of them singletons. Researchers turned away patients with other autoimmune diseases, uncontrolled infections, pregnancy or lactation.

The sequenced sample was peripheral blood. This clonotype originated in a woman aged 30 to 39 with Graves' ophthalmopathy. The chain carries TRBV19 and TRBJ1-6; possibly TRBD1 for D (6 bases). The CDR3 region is CASNQGQGISPLHF. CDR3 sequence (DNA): TGTGCCAGTAACCAGGGGCAGGGGATTTCACCCCTCCACTTT.